Reported below is one TCR beta chain. Sequencing used immunoSEQ multiplex PCR; TCRdb keeps in-frame clones, though not all of them. Of 93,000 or so clones in the sample, around 80% were seen once. The data are from a study of glioma-infiltrating T cells after dendritic cell vaccination. Germline CDR1 MNHEY, CDR2 SVGAGI. Deletions cut 1 base from V and 7 bases from J, with 16 bases between. The CDR3 is 15 amino acids. The specimen comprised blood, sampled before dendritic cell vaccination. The V and J genes are TRBV6-5 and TRBJ1-1, with D possibly being TRBD1 (5 bases). The TCR sequence derives from a human donor with glioblastoma. The CDR3: CASSYFIGGQGEAFF. DNA for the CDR3: TGTGCCAGCAGTTACTTCATTGGCGGACAAGGTGAAGCTTTCTTT.